Sequencing of this TCR beta chain was carried out in a study of blood T cell repertoires in COVID-19. Study-wide context: PBMCs, B-cell-depleted T cells, or T cells were the source of the cDNA or gDNA that made up the material.

Source study methods: Nucleated cell counts were estimated from reference gene primer amplification. The assay was immunoSEQ multiplex PCR, and TCRdb's table has in-frame clones only and misses some. That table supplies the V and J calls and clone size; D and trimming were determined from the DNA. The repertoire holds roughly 100,000 clones, with about 89% as singletons. CDR1 SGHNT and CDR2 YENEEA come from the germline V gene. The CDR3 spans 14 residues. The V gene end was trimmed by 6 bases and the J gene end by 2 bases; junction bases not matched to a gene: 7. V gene TRBV11-3 combines with J gene TRBJ2-7; 7 bases are shared with TRBD1. The TCR originated in a human donor in a cohort sampled during active COVID-19. What was sequenced was peripheral blood. CDR3 nucleotides: TGTGCCAGCAGAAACCGGGACAGCCCCTACGAGCAGTACTTC. Protein sequence: CASRNRDSPYEQYF.